The following is a T cell receptor beta chain sequence with its context. Trimming shortened V by 3 bases and J by 0 bases, and 8 bases separated the two germline ends. The CDR3 covers 14 residues. Germline V CDR1 and CDR2: SGHRS, YFSETQ. This specimen belongs to a study of T cell responses to AZD1222 COVID-19 vaccine. TCRdb's copy holds only in-frame clones and misses some; the assay was immunoSEQ multiplex PCR. The top ten clones hold about 3% of a sample with about 93,000 clones, roughly 86% of them seen once. The chain couples TRBV5-1 to TRBJ2-3, with a tentative D call TRBD2 (6 bases). Specimen: peripheral blood, collected on day 0 of MenACWY control vaccination. The sequence derives from an adult in good health. In nucleotides, the CDR3 is TGCGCCAGCAGCTCTAGCGCAAGCACAGATACGCAGTATTTT. As protein: CASSSSASTDTQYF.